A single sample gave rise to the 16 T cell receptor beta chains below, sequenced in a study of blood T cell repertoires in COVID-19. Here immunoSEQ multiplex PCR was the method, and the copy in TCRdb shows in-frame clones only, minus some. The table shows some 90,000 clones, with more than 65% occurring only once. Input material: peripheral blood. Source of these receptors: a man between 60 and 75 years old with acute or convalescent COVID-19.

The J gene is TRBJ2-3, the V gene TRBV5-1; 10 bases agree with TRBD1. This CDR3 has 14 amino acids. Germline CDR1 and CDR2: SGHRS and YFSETQ. With 6 bases clipped from V and 5 bases from J, the junction kept 6 bases outside the gene matches. Here the CDR3 reads CASTAGTGVDTQYF. The CDR3 coding sequence is TGCGCCAGCACCGCCGGGACAGGGGTAGATACGCAGTATTTT.

The count of this clone is one. The J gene is TRBJ2-6, the V gene TRBV5-1; D gene uncertain. Germline CDR1 and CDR2: SGHRS and YFSETQ. V lost 0 bases and J 0 bases, leaving 4 bases between the germline ends. This CDR3 has 15 residues. This CDR3 reads CASSLARSGANVLTF. The DNA for the CDR3 is TGCGCCAGCAGCTTGGCCCGCTCTGGGGCCAACGTCCTGACTTTC.

J is TRBJ2-7 and V is TRBV7-2, with D tentatively TRBD2 (7 bases). Trimming took off 3 bases at V and 6 bases at J, with 21 bases between the two ends. The CDR3 runs to 16 residues. Germline V gene sequence: CDR1 SGHTA, CDR2 FQGNSA. CDR3 in DNA: TGTGCCAGCAGCTTGGATGGGGGGGGCGTCGTTCGCGAGCAGTACTTC. Translation: CASSLDGGGVVREQYF.

This chain joins TRBV10-3 and TRBJ1-2, with 8 bases matching TRBD1. CDR1 and CDR2 (germline): ENHRY, SYGVKD. V lost 5 bases, J lost 1 base, and 9 bases stayed unmatched. This CDR3 is built from 16 residues. CDR3 sequence reads: CAISPTGAESNYGYTF. CDR3 nucleotide sequence: TGTGCCATCAGTCCGACAGGGGCCGAAAGTAACTATGGCTACACCTTC.

V and J are TRBV7-9 and TRBJ2-7; TRBD1 agrees at 9 bases. The J segment lost 5 bases and the V segment lost 5 bases, leaving 4 bases of the junction unmatched. There are 13 residues in the CDR3. Germline V lookup: CDR1 SEHNR, CDR2 FQNEAQ (reference sequence). The CDR3 here is CASSKGQGNEQYF. CDR3 nucleotide sequence: TGTGCCAGCAGCAAAGGACAGGGGAACGAGCAGTACTTC.

The rearrangement joins TRBV4-3 to TRBJ2-1; 10 bases are a match to TRBD1. The germline V gene has CDR1 LGHNA and CDR2 YSLEER. This CDR3 spans 18 amino acids. J gave up 6 bases and V 0 bases, and 11 bases lay outside the gene matches. DNA of the CDR3: TGCGCCAGCAGCCAAGAGGTGGTACGGGACAGGGGCGGCAATGAGCAGTTCTTC. Its protein product is CASSQEVVRDRGGNEQFF.

In DNA form, the CDR3 reads TGTGCCAGCAGTTCATCCCAACCGGGACAGAAAAACATTCAGTACTTC. Translating gives CASSSSQPGQKNIQYF. The chain is built from TRBV6-5 and TRBJ2-4, with TRBD1 matching 7 bases. Trimming at V came to 4 bases and at J to 4 bases, leaving 10 bases not matched to a gene. The CDR3 contains 16 residues. Germline values: CDR1 MNHEY, CDR2 SVGAGI.

The gene calls are TRBV7-2 and TRBJ2-7, with 10 bases aligning to TRBD2. This CDR3 is 16 amino acids long. V lost 0 bases and J lost 2; bases outside the gene matches: 4. CDR1 SGHTA and CDR2 FQGNSA come from the germline V gene. CDR3 residues: CASSLATSGSAYEQYF. CDR3 coding DNA: TGTGCCAGCAGCTTAGCGACTAGCGGGTCAGCCTACGAGCAGTACTTC.

This chain links TRBV4-3 with TRBJ1-2, with TRBD1 matching 9 bases. The CDR3 has 16 residues. Germline CDR1 is LGHNA and CDR2 is YSLEER. The trim removed 4 bases at V and 5 bases at J, leaving 11 bases unmatched. The chain's CDR3 is CASSPLSGTGNYGYTF. The CDR3 DNA reads as TGCGCCAGCAGCCCACTATCCGGGACAGGGAATTATGGCTACACCTTC.

The CDR3 DNA sequence: TGCGCCAGCAGCGACCGGACAGGGGGCTACGAGCAGTACTTC. Residues: CASSDRTGGYEQYF. This chain links TRBV5-1 with TRBJ2-7; TRBD1 aligns across 10 bases. The trim removed 4 bases at V and 3 bases at J, leaving 4 bases unmatched. Germline CDR1 and CDR2: SGHRS and YFSETQ. The length of the CDR3 is 14 residues.

The CDR3, as DNA: TGTGCCAGCAGTACCCCAGGACAGGGTATGAACACTGAAGCTTTCTTT. This translates into CASSTPGQGMNTEAFF. This rearrangement joins TRBV28 to TRBJ1-1; 8 bases align to TRBD1. J gave up 0 bases and V 5 bases, and 8 bases lay outside the gene matches. The CDR3 sequence is 16 residues long. Germline V gene data show CDR1 as MDHEN and CDR2 as SYDVKM.

J is TRBJ2-1 and V is TRBV7-2; D might be TRBD2 (6 bases). V lost 0 bases and J 2 bases, leaving 20 bases between the germline ends. This CDR3 has 19 amino acids. CDR1 and CDR2 (germline): SGHTA, FQGNSA. CDR3 amino acids: CASSLAQVGGAVAYNEQFF. The CDR3 DNA is TGTGCCAGCAGCTTAGCGCAGGTGGGAGGAGCGGTCGCCTACAATGAGCAGTTCTTC.

The rearrangement joins TRBV7-9 to TRBJ2-5; no clear D gene. Trimming cost V 1 base and J 4 bases, with 7 bases left between them. CDR3 length: 13 residues. Per germline, CDR1 SEHNR and CDR2 FQNEAQ (reference sequence). The CDR3 DNA reads TGTGCCAGCAGCTTAGAACTTTTAGAGACCCAGTACTTC. As protein: CASSLELLETQYF.

J is TRBJ2-6 and V is TRBV16, with D perhaps TRBD2 (5 bases). The CDR3 has 16 residues. Trimming stripped 4 bases from V and 0 bases from J, with 10 bases between. Germline V gives CDR1 KGHSY, CDR2 FQNENV. The CDR3 nucleotides are TGTGCCAGCAGCCTTGAGAGGGCCTCTGGGGCCAACGTCCTGACTTTC. Its protein product is CASSLERASGANVLTF.

The chain couples TRBV5-1 to TRBJ2-2; 9 nucleotides line up with TRBD1. With 4 bases clipped from V and 7 bases from J, the junction kept 8 bases outside the gene matches. This CDR3 contains 15 residues. The V gene's germline CDR1 is SGHRS and CDR2 YFSETQ. CDR3 in amino acids: CASSPGQGLVGELFF. CDR3 nucleotides: TGCGCCAGCAGCCCGGGACAGGGTCTGGTCGGGGAGCTGTTTTTT.

The chain uses TRBV28 and TRBJ2-1; D is perhaps TRBD2 (6 bases). Per germline, CDR1 MDHEN and CDR2 SYDVKM. The CDR3 covers 15 residues. V was pared by 7 bases and J by 3 bases, with 16 bases between. The CDR3 bases are TGTGCCAGCAATCGGGCGGGACCCAACTACAATGAGCAGTTCTTC. Its translation is CASNRAGPNYNEQFF.